This T cell receptor beta chain was sequenced for a study of blood T cell repertoires in COVID-19. Germline CDR1 and CDR2: SGDLS and YYNGEE. V lost 0 bases and J lost 4, with 10 bases in between. The CDR3 extends over 14 amino acids. Only in-frame clones appear in the TCRdb table, and some are missing; sequencing was by immunoSEQ multiplex PCR. The table shows about 120,000 clones, with less than 90% occurring only once. The rearrangement uses TRBV9 and TRBJ1-2, with unresolved D. The specimen sequenced was peripheral blood. This sequence was found in an older man with acute or convalescent COVID-19. The CDR3 sequence is CASSVGGGTYGYTF. For the CDR3, the DNA is TGTGCCAGCAGCGTAGGGGGAGGTACCTATGGCTACACCTTC. Drawing the rest from reference TRBV9 and TRBJ1-2, the complete variable domain is DSGVTQTPKHLITATGQRVTLRCSPRSGDLSVYWYQQSLDQGLQFLIQYYNGEERAKGNILERFSAQQFPDLHSELNLSSLELGDSALYFCASSVGGGTYGYTFGSGTRLTVV.